The 5 T cell receptor beta chains below come from one sample, sequenced in a study of blood T cell repertoires in COVID-19. Data came from immunoSEQ multiplex PCR; TCRdb stores just in-frame clones and leaves some out. The table has approximately 250,000 clones, approximately 90% seen once. Specimen: peripheral blood. Receptors originate from a man younger than 35 with active or convalescent COVID-19.

This sequence joins TRBV3-1 (or the pseudogene TRBV3-2) and TRBJ2-2, with D unresolved. This CDR3 is 16 amino acids long. V was clipped by 1 base and J by 1 base, with 10 bases between them. Germline V gene data show CDR1 as LGHDT and CDR2 as YNNKEL (reference sequence). The CDR3 coding sequence is TGTGCCAGCAGCCAAGTAACAGTGGGGAACACCGGGGAGCTGTTTTTT. It is translated as CASSQVTVGNTGELFF.

This chain links TRBV4-3 with TRBJ2-1; 7 bases fit TRBD2. Germline assignment: CDR1 LGHNA and CDR2 YSLEER. Losses at the gene ends were 0 bases for V and 0 bases for J; bases not matched to a gene: 5. This CDR3 has 17 amino acids. CDR3 sequence reads: CASSQDLGTTSYNEQFF. The CDR3 DNA reads TGCGCCAGCAGCCAAGATCTAGGGACTACCTCCTACAATGAGCAGTTCTTC.

Only a few counts were recorded for this clone. The V call is TRBV11-3, the J call TRBJ2-2; unclear D gene. V lost 3 bases, J lost 4 bases, and 18 bases lay in between. The CDR3 is made up of 17 amino acids. Germline CDR1 SGHNT, CDR2 YENEEA. The CDR3 region is CASSFRPSQIFTGELFF. Here the CDR3 DNA reads TGTGCCAGCAGCTTTCGCCCCTCGCAGATTTTCACCGGGGAGCTGTTTTTT.

The CDR3 reads CASSLGGGAYGANVLTF. The CDR3, as DNA: TGTGCCAGCAGCTTAGGCGGGGGGGCATACGGGGCCAACGTCCTGACTTTC. This chain joins TRBV5-4 and TRBJ2-6; 9 bases fit TRBD2. V lost 2 bases, J lost 4 bases, and 7 bases stayed unmatched. Germline values: CDR1 SGHNT, CDR2 YYREEE (reference sequence). The CDR3 runs to 17 residues.

The table lists this clone with a few counts. This rearrangement joins TRBV3-1 (or the pseudogene TRBV3-2) to TRBJ2-7; 8 nucleotides align to TRBD1. Trimming took 5 bases from V and 1 from J; bases not matched to a gene: 10. Germline CDR1 LGHDT, CDR2 YNNKEL (reference sequence). CDR3 size: 16 residues. This CDR3 reads CASSKMGTGRSYEQYF. DNA of the CDR3: TGTGCCAGCAGCAAAATGGGGACAGGTCGTTCCTACGAGCAGTACTTC.